This T cell receptor beta chain derives from a study of blood T cell repertoires in COVID-19. For the study at large: Samples taken during acute and convalescent COVID-19 were collected in the United States, Italy and Spain.

Here immunoSEQ multiplex PCR was the method, and the copy in TCRdb shows in-frame clones only, minus some. The data show about 200,000 clones, about 82% seen once. The CDR3 length is 15 residues. Germline V lookup: CDR1 SEHNR, CDR2 FQNEAQ (reference sequence). V was clipped by 7 bases and J by 7 bases; unmatched bases: 10. The genes are TRBV7-9 and TRBJ1-4; 9 bases align to TRBD1. The sequence derives from a man aged 40-55 years with acute COVID-19. Specimen: PBMCs or T cells enriched from blood (not recorded which). DNA for the CDR3: TGTGCCAGCACCCCCCTCGGGGACAGGGCTGAAAAACTGTTTTTT. Its translation: CASTPLGDRAEKLFF.